This TCR beta chain came from a study of blood T cell repertoires in COVID-19. This clone occurred a few times. TCRdb's table, derived via immunoSEQ multiplex PCR, lists solely in-frame clones and lacks some. This table holds around 270,000 clones, around 90% found once. Germline V gene lookup returns CDR1 SQVTM and CDR2 ANQGSEA. This CDR3 region has 12 residues. V lost 5 bases to trimming and J lost 5 bases, with 12 bases between them. V is TRBV29-1 and J is TRBJ1-2; a weak D match, TRBD1 (6 bases). The origin of this receptor is a middle-aged woman who had been exposed to COVID-19. Material for sequencing was PBMCs or T cells enriched from blood (not recorded which). The CDR3 loop is CSVNLGAYGYTF. CDR3 in DNA: TGCAGCGTTAACCTGGGGGCGTATGGCTACACCTTC.